This TCR beta chain was documented in a study of blood T cell repertoires in COVID-19. Original analysis: Estimated nucleated cell counts came from reference gene primer amplification. Clones were read by immunoSEQ multiplex PCR, and TCRdb kept only the in-frame ones, dropping some. V, J and clone size derive from that table, while D and trimming were established from the DNA sequence. The table includes roughly 140,000 clones, 84% detected once. Adults between roughly 18 and 95 years of age took part from approximately 24 US areas. People in the exposed group encountered a COVID-19 case within 2 weeks before entering the study. Sequencing input: PBMCs or T cells enriched from blood (not recorded which). The source is a woman between 45 and 65 years old who had been exposed to COVID-19.

This CDR3 reads CASWAEGEENGNEQFF. CDR3 DNA sequence: TGTGCCAGCTGGGCTGAGGGGGAAGAAAATGGGAATGAGCAGTTCTTC. The chain recombines TRBV6-4 with TRBJ2-1, with D tentatively TRBD1 (6 bases). The V and J ends lost 8 bases and 7 bases respectively, with 24 bases between them. CDR1 is MRHNA, CDR2 SNTAGT, per germline. The CDR3 runs to 16 residues.